The TCR beta chain described here comes from a study of CD8 T cells in ankylosing spondylitis. MiXCR, run by TCRdb on the 5' RACE reads, gives a single entry per CDR3 protein. The sample carries more than 250,000 distinct CDR3 sequences, about 9.9% recorded once. CDR1 and CDR2 (germline): DFQATT, SNEGSKA (reference sequence). The length of the CDR3 is 14 residues. Trimming pared 3 bases from V and 1 base from J, leaving 12 bases between. The sequence was obtained from a female donor with ankylosing spondylitis or in good health (not recorded which). Sequences were obtained from blood, either unsorted or a sorted T cell fraction (not recorded which). The chain carries TRBV20-1 and TRBJ1-1; D remains unclear. The CDR3 loop is CSARAGPPNTEAFF. DNA for the CDR3: TGCAGTGCTAGGGCCGGGCCGCCGAACACTGAAGCTTTCTTT.